This T cell receptor beta chain was sequenced during a study of cytomegalovirus exposure and HLA in healthy donors (dated by TCRdb to the late 2010s). For the wider study: An earlier analysis of roughly 630 of the donors reported more than 250 Gb of sequence data and 117 million unique TCR beta sequences from 150 million to 200 million T cells. An early release that covered more than 550 HLA-typed donors contained approximately 300 gigabases of sequencing data and 75 million to 100 million unique TCR sequences. Of the roughly 390 genotyped donors, about 80% fell in the genetic ancestry cluster associated with self-reported Caucasian donors. The study aimed to test whether signatures of past pathogen exposure could be identified by cataloging public T cell receptors. Using immunosequencing, the study profiled T cell repertoires from 666 subjects and related those repertoires to cytomegalovirus serostatus. A separate validation cohort of roughly 120 different subjects was used in addition to the roughly 620-subject first cohort. The study combined high-throughput TCR immunosequencing, statistical association of individual TCRs with disease status, and machine learning to predict cytomegalovirus infection status. A later analysis re-examined previously published TCR beta repertoires from 600 to 700 donors and added high-resolution HLA genotyping to investigate patterns of TCR occurrence. Rather than using new phenotypic data, the later analysis identified candidate immune exposures from TCR beta sequences and from how often those sequences occurred across donors. An earlier analysis of nearly 600 of the donors applied high-throughput TCR beta sequencing to assess whether each TCR beta V gene segment acted as functional or pseudogenic. Donor age, sex, ethnicity and CMV serostatus were compiled together with the repertoire data. A later genetic analysis used genome-wide SNP genotypes for about three fifths of the 666 donors, treating that subset as a discovery cohort. All discovery cohort repertoires had been generated using a single sequencing platform. Both class I and class II loci were covered by HLA typing, at four-digit resolution. The number of typed donors differed by locus: about 620-630 for A, B, C, DRB1 and DQB1; 522 for DQA1; 606 for DPA1; and roughly 490 for DPB1. Four to six DR-DQ haplotypes were handled as single units for association and clustering, since linkage in the cohort was strong. Across about 380 genotyped donors of the cohort, an average of approximately 240,000 unique TCR beta nucleotide sequences per donor were sequenced, and roughly 20% of those sequences were non-productive.

Receptor libraries were prepared by the immunoSEQ multiplex PCR assay. The multiplex PCR relied on a mix of 60 forward primers for TCR Vbeta segments and 13 reverse primers for TCR Jbeta segments. The CDR3 region of rearranged TCR beta genes was amplified from genomic DNA with a multiplex PCR assay. The amplified TCR beta libraries were sequenced on the Illumina HiSeq System as 87-base-pair reads. The original pipeline was this. A later analysis tallied around 80 million unique TCR beta chains across the 666 repertoires, and 10 million to 11 million of those chains were shared by two or more donors. A nearest-neighbor algorithm error-corrected the raw reads and collapsed the reads into unique sequences, merging closely related sequences to remove PCR and sequencing errors. V, D and J gene segments were assigned by aligning CDR3 sequences to IMGT reference sequences. For a sequence to be retained, a match of at least six nucleotides to both a V gene segment and a J gene segment was required. Rearrangements were classified as productive when the CDR3 lacked stop codons and remained in frame with V and J, and all other rearrangements were classified as non-productive. CDR3 was defined by IMGT convention, running from the second conserved V-encoded cysteine to the conserved J-encoded phenylalanine. Sequences without an unambiguous match to a single V gene segment were excluded from the earlier analysis of a few hundred of the donors. An earlier analysis of a few hundred of the donors classified V segments as functional when productive rearrangements were above 56.7% and as segregating when the standard deviation between donors was above 5%. To diagnose cytomegalovirus status from the catalog of TCR beta chain sequences, a statistical classification framework was built. V and J gene assignment, in a later analysis, came from comparing TCR nucleotide sequences with IMGT/GENE-DB human TR gene sequences. The TCRdist pipeline was used in a later analysis to assign CDR3 sequences and most-parsimonious VDJ recombination scenarios. In a later analysis, each TCR beta chain was defined by its CDR3 amino acid sequence together with its V-gene family, and reads without a unique V-gene family were excluded. To address suspected cross-contamination and a sequencing artifact, a later analysis removed under 600 highly shared, low-generation-probability nucleotide sequences. A later analysis calculated a clonal expansion index for each public chain from normalized within-repertoire ranks of inferred template counts. A later analysis computed generation probabilities with a VDJ recombination model fitted to out-of-frame rearrangements, and checked the results against IGoR. A later analysis scored TCR-TCR, TCR-HLA and TCR-CMV co-occurrence with hypergeometric tests, applying a repertoire-size bias correction to TCR pairs. In a later analysis, false discovery rates were estimated by permuting HLA or CMV assignments 20 times. A later analysis grouped co-occurring TCRs with DBSCAN, adding TCRdist sequence similarity when clustering within HLA-allele-positive subsets. Co-occurrence clustering excluded repertoires with fewer than 30,000 or more than 120,000 public chains, plus five with anomalous nucleotide sharing. What TCRdb holds here is the immuneACCESS table cut down to in-frame rearrangements. Part of the clones is not present; checked against another copy, under half of the missing clones reflect an unresolved V gene, and the others are unexplained. V, J and clone size reflect that table, while D and trimming were determined from the DNA. The sample table holds 150,000 to 200,000 clones, of which roughly 82% were seen once. The top ten constitute about 1.6% of the sample.

Notes on this clone: It has no known antigen specificity. Base qualities are missing; no much larger clone stands one base away.

Findings and caveats that apply to the study as a whole: In a later analysis, 16,951 TCR beta sequences were associated with specific HLA alleles at a false discovery rate of 0.05. Across donors, most TCR sequences were observed very rarely, whereas some public TCRs were present in many individuals. According to a later analysis, parvovirus B19, influenza, CMV and Epstein-Barr virus appeared linked to several top co-occurrence clusters. It was suggested by the authors that the approach could potentially be generalized to other disease states and immunological phenotypes. Immune exposure information for the cohort was limited to CMV serostatus. In an earlier analysis of 450 to 750 of the donors, most TCR beta V segments appeared in productive rearrangements about 87% or about 30% of the time, broadly matching IMGT annotations. According to a later analysis, most CMV-associated TCR beta chains appeared to be HLA-restricted, and the HLA associations seemed to be driven largely by CMV exposure. The classifier was reported to diagnose cytomegalovirus status with high specificity and sensitivity in both the original cohort and the validation cohort. A total of roughly 160 TCR beta chains were listed by the study as associated with cytomegalovirus. In a later analysis, the rate of TCR association differed among HLA loci, with DRB1 alleles having the most associated TCRs and HLA-C alleles having the fewest. Assigning TCR associations to individual alleles was difficult when HLA alleles, especially DR and DQ, strongly co-occurred. Compared with equally common non-associated chains, HLA-associated TCR beta chains in a later analysis were more clonally expanded and had lower generation probabilities. Because HLA typing was missing for some donors at each locus, association tests included only the typed subset. Compared with the approximately 670-donor mean, donors in an Asian-associated ancestry cluster had fewer N-insertions in productive TCRs, according to a later genetic analysis. A later genetic analysis associated a missense DCLRE1C variant with V-gene and J-gene trimming of TCR beta chains, and an independent cohort replicated the association. A few of the identified cytomegalovirus-associated TCR beta chains were confirmed in vitro to be specific for cytomegalovirus antigens. A further reported finding was that TCR beta sequences accurately predicted the HLA-A and HLA-B alleles for most subjects in the first cohort. About 17 rarely observed V segments, including chromosome 9 orphons, were excluded from the earlier analysis of about 610 of the donors because counts were too low. Linkage disequilibrium might explain the correlated functional status among segregating V segments, but an unknown experimental factor could not be ruled out. Presence/absence analyses assumed roughly uniform sequencing depth across donors, an assumption that may not hold. A group of highly shared sequence variants was considered likely to be a technical artifact of the sequencing pipeline. In this cohort, only TCR beta chains were sequenced, and detectable features were limited by the absence of alpha or paired-chain data. Because the 87-base-pair reads could not distinguish some IMGT-functional V segments, including TRBV6-2 and TRBV6-3, those segments were excluded.

As encoded in the germline V gene, CDR1 is SGHRS while CDR2 is YFSETQ. Reading from cysteine to phenylalanine, the CDR3 counts 13 amino acids. Only the CDR3 DNA is retained, 39 bases long and in frame from the first base. The V and J ends are trimmed by 3 bases and 7 bases, leaving 11 bases between them. The cohort was made up of 666 healthy bone marrow donors. At the time of sampling, every cohort member was nominally healthy, though immune exposures that went unrecorded were likely present. The donor was CMV seropositive and belonged to the group of 250 to 300 seropositive cohort members. Each donor provided a peripheral blood sample, and peripheral blood mononuclear cells were used for TCR beta sequencing. The Qiagen DNeasy Blood Extraction Kit was used to extract genomic DNA from the blood cell samples.

The clonotype comes from a girl aged 5-17 years in good health and CMV-seropositive. The source material was PBMCs. The sequence is built from TRBV5-1 and TRBJ1-5; no D gene call is confident. This receptor has the CDR3 CASSWEGGQPQHF. The sequenced DNA: TGCGCCAGCAGCTGGGAGGGCGGCCAGCCCCAGCATTTT.